This TCR beta chain originates from a study of blood T cell repertoires in COVID-19. Original analysis: Nucleated cell number was recorded as an estimate derived from reference gene primer amplification. Measured with immunoSEQ multiplex PCR; TCRdb has only the in-frame clones, and not every one. V and J calls plus clone size are reproduced from that table; the DNA served to infer D and trimming. Found here are roughly 100,000 clones, about nine tenths of them singletons; the top ten hold approximately 5.6%. V dropped 3 bases and J dropped 5 bases, with 16 bases sitting between them. Germline V CDR1 and CDR2: SGHTA, FQGNSA. The CDR3 contains 15 residues.

This sequence originates from a woman aged 45 to 65 with COVID-19, enrolled during active disease. The gene calls are TRBV7-2 and TRBJ2-5; tentatively, D is TRBD2 (5 bases). The specimen sequenced was peripheral blood. The CDR3 sequence: CASSFRRGTDETQYF. In DNA form, the CDR3 reads TGTGCCAGCAGCTTCCGACGGGGAACGGATGAGACCCAGTACTTC.